These T cell receptor beta chains were read from a single sample in a study of identical twins. TCRdb itself ran the 5' RACE reads through MiXCR, one entry per CDR3 protein. Of about 890,000 distinct CDR3 sequences listed, 9% to 15% are singletons. The same sample was also studied in work on yellow fever vaccine responses in identical twins.

Sequencing was done on a sample of PBMCs. The receptor source for this set is a woman between 18 and 29 years old in good health. Each CDR3 is given with its conserved first and last residue. The D gene is left open where the match is weak. Clone size is stated in some rows and not others, as once, few, many or a class when expanded.

D	J	size	V	length	DNA	CDR3
-	TRBJ2-1	-	TRBV27	14	TGTGCCAGCAGTTTATGGGGGGCCTTGAATGAGCAGTTCTTC	CASSLWGALNEQFF
-	TRBJ1-1	many	TRBV7-9	11	TGTGCCAGCTCTCTGCGGGATGAAGCTTTCTTT	CASSLRDEAFF
TRBD1	TRBJ1-1	-	TRBV27	13	TGTGCCAGCAGTTTAAGACAGGGAGGTGAAGCTTTCTTT	CASSLRQGGEAFF
-	TRBJ2-5	few	TRBV4-2	15	TGTGCCAGCAGCCAAGATTATCAATGGGGAGAGACCCAGTACTTC	CASSQDYQWGETQYF
-	TRBJ2-3	-	TRBV12-5	15	TGTGCTAGTGGTTTGGTACCAGGGGGCACAGATACGCAGTATTTT	CASGLVPGGTDTQYF
-	TRBJ1-4	few	TRBV27	16	TGTGCCAGCAGTCCCACATACCCTTTTCGGGGTGAAAAACTGTTTTTT	CASSPTYPFRGEKLFF
-	TRBJ1-5	many	TRBV5-5	16	TGTGCCAGCAGCTTGAAGTACAGCAAGATCAATCAGCCCCAGCATTTT	CASSLKYSKINQPQHF
-	TRBJ2-7	-	TRBV3-1	12	TGTGCCAGCAGCCCTTTCCCCTACGAGCAGTACTTC	CASSPFPYEQYF
TRBD1	TRBJ2-1	-	TRBV27	17	TGTGCCAGCAGTTTATCTGGGACAGGGGGCTCCTACAATGAGCAGTTCTTC	CASSLSGTGGSYNEQFF
TRBD1	TRBJ2-1	few	TRBV12-3/TRBV12-4	17	TGTGCCAGCAGAGCTCGACAGGGGATTGAAGCCTACAATGAGCAGTTCTTC	CASRARQGIEAYNEQFF
-	TRBJ2-3	many	TRBV2	14	TGTGCCAGCAGTGCAGATTCTAGCACAGATACGCAGTATTTT	CASSADSSTDTQYF
-	TRBJ2-5	few	TRBV2	18	TGTGCCAGCAGTGAAGGGTCCCTTGCGGGGATGGGGCAAGAGACCCAGTACTTC	CASSEGSLAGMGQETQYF
-	TRBJ1-1	once	TRBV10-3	17	TGTGCCATCGGGGTCGAGGCAGGGGATCCTATGAACACTGAAGCTTTCTTT	CAIGVEAGDPMNTEAFF
TRBD2	TRBJ2-1	few	TRBV13	14	TGTGCCAGCAACAGCGGGGGGGCCTACAATGAGCAGTTCTTC	CASNSGGAYNEQFF
-	TRBJ1-5	many	TRBV15	13	TGTGCCACCAGCAGAGAGGGGGGACAGCCCCAGCATTTT	CATSREGGQPQHF
TRBD1	TRBJ1-2	few	TRBV29-1	13	TGCAGCGTCGCGGGACAGGGCGTGGGTGGCTACACCTTC	CSVAGQGVGGYTF
TRBD2	TRBJ2-2	many	TRBV12-3/TRBV12-4	17	TGTGCCAGCAGTTTTACTAGCGGGGGGGCCGTCACCGGGGAGCTGTTTTTT	CASSFTSGGAVTGELFF
TRBD2	TRBJ2-1	-	TRBV5-1	15	TGCGCCAGCAGCTTGGTAGCGGGGGAGGTCGATGAGCAGTTCTTC	CASSLVAGEVDEQFF
-	TRBJ2-7	-	TRBV29-1	11	TGCAGCGTTGATGACTTTGGGGAGCAGTACTTC	CSVDDFGEQYF
-	TRBJ2-2	many	TRBV5-1	16	TGCGCCAGCAACAATCCCCAACAGGATAAGGGCGGGGAGCTGTTTTTT	CASNNPQQDKGGELFF
-	TRBJ2-3	few	TRBV3-1	10	TGTGCCAGCAGCTCGGGTACGCAGTATTTT	CASSSGTQYF
TRBD1	TRBJ2-3	-	TRBV2	18	TGTGCCAGCAGTTTAAGTCTCCTGGGACAGGGTAGCACAGATACGCAGTATTTT	CASSLSLLGQGSTDTQYF
TRBD2	TRBJ2-2	few	TRBV2	15	TGTGCCACCGATTTTAGCGGGAGGAACACCGGGGAGCTGTTTTTT	CATDFSGRNTGELFF
-	TRBJ1-2	-	TRBV21-1	13	TGTGCCAGCAGCAGAAGACAGCCACTTGGCTACACCTTC	CASSRRQPLGYTF
-	TRBJ2-4	few	TRBV28	15	TGTGCCAGCAGTTTTGGTACACAGGACAAAAACATTCAGTACTTC	CASSFGTQDKNIQYF
-	TRBJ1-1	-	TRBV7-9	14	TGTGCCAGCAGCCCCCTGCATCAGAACACTGAAGCTTTCTTT	CASSPLHQNTEAFF
TRBD1	TRBJ1-6	few	TRBV7-9	13	TGTGCCAGCAGCGACAGGGGGTATTCACCCCTCCACTTT	CASSDRGYSPLHF
-	TRBJ2-1	many	TRBV24-1	13	TGTGCCACCAGTGATCTAGGGAGGAATGAGCAGTTCTTC	CATSDLGRNEQFF
-	TRBJ2-3	-	TRBV20-1	15	TGCAGTGCCCTGCTGCCGGGAGCGATGACAGATACGCAGTATTTT	CSALLPGAMTDTQYF
-	TRBJ2-2	-	TRBV7-6	16	TGTGCCAGCAGCTTATCCGTAACGAAGAACACCGGGGAGCTGTTTTTT	CASSLSVTKNTGELFF
-	TRBJ2-2	many	TRBV12-3/TRBV12-4	14	TGTGCCAGCAGCTTACGGTCGAACACCGGGGAGCTGTTTTTT	CASSLRSNTGELFF
-	TRBJ1-5	few	TRBV12-3/TRBV12-4	15	TGTGCCAGCAGGATCGACACATTCGGCAATCAGCCCCAGCATTTT	CASRIDTFGNQPQHF
-	TRBJ2-5	many	TRBV20-1	13	TGCAGTGCTAGAGACCCGAACCAAGAGACCCAGTACTTC	CSARDPNQETQYF
TRBD2	TRBJ2-1	-	TRBV5-1	17	TGCGCCAGCAGCTTGGATAACCCGGGACTAGCTCTCAATGAGCAGTTCTTC	CASSLDNPGLALNEQFF
-	TRBJ1-6	few	TRBV5-4	13	TGTGCCAGCAGCTGGGTAGAGGATTCACCCCTCCACTTT	CASSWVEDSPLHF
-	TRBJ1-1	-	TRBV2	12	TGTGCCAGCAGTCCCGACAGTGGTGAAGCTTTCTTT	CASSPDSGEAFF
TRBD1	TRBJ2-1	many	TRBV5-1	16	TGCGCCAGCAGCACAAGATACAGGGGATCCTACAATGAGCAGTTCTTC	CASSTRYRGSYNEQFF
-	TRBJ2-3	-	TRBV29-1	14	TGCAGCGTCGACAGTCGAGGAAGCACAGATACGCAGTATTTT	CSVDSRGSTDTQYF
-	TRBJ2-2	-	TRBV6-2/TRBV6-3	17	TGTGCCAGCAGTTACCCCACAACTAGCCCGAACACCGGGGAGCTGTTTTTT	CASSYPTTSPNTGELFF
-	TRBJ1-1	few	TRBV12-3/TRBV12-4	14	TGTGCCAGCAGCGGTGGTGTCCTGAACACTGAAGCTTTCTTT	CASSGGVLNTEAFF
TRBD2	TRBJ2-5	few	TRBV2	16	TGTGCCAGCAGGAGGGGGACTAGCGGTACACAAGAGACCCAGTACTTC	CASRRGTSGTQETQYF
-	TRBJ2-1	many	TRBV14	17	TGTGCCAGCAGCCAAGGGTTCCCTAGTTTGATCTACAATGAGCAGTTCTTC	CASSQGFPSLIYNEQFF
-	TRBJ2-6	few	TRBV15	17	TGTGCCACCAGCAGAGATCCCAGGGTTTCCGGGGCCAACGTCCTGACTTTC	CATSRDPRVSGANVLTF
-	TRBJ2-1	few	TRBV29-1	11	TGCAGCGTTAAACCCGGGAATGAGCAGTTCTTC	CSVKPGNEQFF
-	TRBJ1-1	many	TRBV6-5	15	TGTGCCAGCAGTTACTCTGGGACGATGAACACTGAAGCTTTCTTT	CASSYSGTMNTEAFF
TRBD2	TRBJ2-2	-	TRBV12-3/TRBV12-4	16	TGTGCCAGCAGTTTACGCGGCGGGAGTGGTACCGGGGAGCTGTTTTTT	CASSLRGGSGTGELFF
TRBD1	TRBJ2-7	few	TRBV20-1	12	TGCAGTGCGTTGGACAGGGCCTACGAGCAGTACTTC	CSALDRAYEQYF
TRBD1	TRBJ2-1	few	TRBV4-1	16	TGCGCCAGCAGCCAACCCTCCGGGACAGGGTCGTGGGAGCAGTTCTTC	CASSQPSGTGSWEQFF
-	TRBJ2-5	many	TRBV13	11	TGTGCCAGCAGCTTGGGGAGTAGTCAGTCCTTC	CASSLGSSQSF
-	TRBJ2-1	many	TRBV29-1	15	TGCAGCGTTGCTGCTAGCTCCTACTCCTACAATGAGCAGTTCTTC	CSVAASSYSYNEQFF
-	TRBJ2-7	-	TRBV6-2/TRBV6-3	13	TGTGCCAGCAGCCCCGACGGTAACTACGAGCAGTACTTC	CASSPDGNYEQYF